This is a list of T cell receptor beta chains from one sample in a study of cytomegalovirus exposure and HLA in healthy donors. The repertoire was sequenced with immunoSEQ multiplex PCR; TCRdb's copy has only in-frame clones and lacks some. The sample contains 90,000 to 130,000 clones, approximately 85% of which appear only once. Sequenced: PBMCs. These receptor sequences come from a woman aged 18-29 years in good health and CMV-seronegative. The CDR3 runs from the conserved cysteine through the conserved F or W. The order of the fields is D gene, clone size, J gene, V gene, CDR3 protein, CDR3 DNA. The D gene is left open where the match is weak. Clone size appears in some rows only: once, few, many, or a class for an expanded clone.

>-|few|TRBJ2-3|TRBV11-2
CASSLEAVLQYF
TGTGCCAGCAGCTTAGAGGCCGTCCTCCAGTATTTT
>-|-|TRBJ1-1|TRBV2
CASTDSLNTEAFF
TGTGCCAGCACTGACAGTTTGAACACTGAAGCTTTCTTT
>-|-|TRBJ2-1|TRBV6-6
CASSYDPIAPNEQFF
TGTGCCAGCAGTTACGATCCGATAGCTCCCAATGAGCAGTTCTTC
>TRBD1|-|TRBJ1-1|TRBV7-2
CASSFHGQGGRTEAFF
TGTGCCAGCAGCTTCCACGGACAGGGAGGTCGCACTGAAGCTTTCTTT
>TRBD2|-|TRBJ2-7|TRBV4-1
CASSPVSSGDYEQYF
TGCGCCAGCAGCCCCGTTTCGAGCGGGGACTACGAGCAGTACTTC
>-|few|TRBJ1-5|TRBV19
CASSMGGNGPQPQHF
TGTGCCAGTAGTATGGGAGGGAATGGCCCTCAGCCCCAGCATTTT
>TRBD1|few|TRBJ1-1|TRBV6-5
CASSLTGFTEAFF
TGTGCCAGCAGCCTGACAGGGTTCACTGAAGCTTTCTTT
>-|-|TRBJ2-1|TRBV13
CASSLLWGQGNDSYNEQFF
TGTGCCAGCAGCTTACTCTGGGGCCAGGGAAACGACTCCTACAATGAGCAGTTCTTC
>-|-|TRBJ2-5|TRBV7-8
CASSYDSQLRTQYF
TGTGCCAGCAGCTACGACAGTCAGCTAAGGACCCAGTACTTC
>TRBD2|once|TRBJ2-1|TRBV9
CASSVQTGTRSYNEQFF
TGTGCCAGCAGCGTACAGACCGGGACTAGGTCCTACAATGAGCAGTTCTTC
>-|-|TRBJ2-4|TRBV27
CASSRTSLAKNIQYF
TGTGCCAGCAGTCGCACAAGTCTAGCCAAAAACATTCAGTACTTC
>-|-|TRBJ1-1|TRBV27
CASSVSTGMNTEAFF
TGTGCCAGCAGTGTTAGCACCGGGATGAACACTGAAGCTTTCTTT
>-|-|TRBJ1-5|TRBV5-1
CASSLEGAEQPQHF
TGCGCCAGCAGCTTGGAAGGGGCTGAACAGCCCCAGCATTTT
>TRBD1|once|TRBJ2-5|TRBV6-1
CASSEVLTGAQGETQYF
TGTGCCAGCAGTGAAGTGCTGACAGGGGCCCAAGGGGAGACCCAGTACTTC
>-|few|TRBJ1-2|TRBV10-1
CASSEPRERGGNYGYTF
TGCGCCAGCAGTGAGCCCCGCGAAAGGGGGGGTAACTATGGCTACACCTTC
>TRBD1|once|TRBJ2-5|TRBV27
CASSSWTGGETQYF
TGTGCCAGCAGTTCGTGGACAGGGGGAGAGACCCAGTACTTC
>-|-|TRBJ1-5|TRBV21-1
CASSGTGGRNQPQHF
TGTGCCAGCAGCGGGACAGGGGGCCGCAATCAGCCCCAGCATTTT
>-|-|TRBJ2-3|TRBV5-1
CASSLDRDTQYF
TGCGCCAGCAGCTTGGATAGAGATACGCAGTATTTT
>-|once|TRBJ2-3|TRBV7-9
CASSTLFSGGPADTQYF
TGTGCCAGCAGCACCCTCTTTAGTGGGGGCCCTGCCGATACGCAGTATTTT
>-|-|TRBJ2-2|TRBV29-1
CSVEDGQLTGELFF
TGCAGCGTTGAAGACGGACAATTGACCGGGGAGCTGTTTTTT
>-|once|TRBJ2-1|TRBV11-2
CASSLAPGVKQFF
TGTGCCAGCAGCTTAGCCCCGGGAGTGAAGCAGTTCTTC
>-|-|TRBJ1-1|TRBV7-9
CASSADRSAPGRDEAFF
TGTGCCAGCAGCGCTGACCGGTCAGCCCCCGGGCGGGATGAAGCTTTCTTT
>-|-|TRBJ2-7|TRBV19
CASSIEEYEQYF
TGTGCCAGTAGTATAGAAGAGTACGAGCAGTACTTC
>-|-|TRBJ1-5|TRBV6-4
CASSVRQGDRSNQPQHF
TGTGCCAGCAGTGTACGGCAGGGTGATCGTAGCAATCAGCCCCAGCATTTT
>TRBD2|many|TRBJ2-1|TRBV6-4
CASSAAGDYNEQFF
TGTGCCAGCAGTGCAGCGGGGGATTACAATGAGCAGTTCTTC
>TRBD2|-|TRBJ2-3|TRBV6-1
CASSETSGGATDTQYF
TGTGCCAGCAGTGAAACTAGCGGGGGGGCGACAGATACGCAGTATTTT
>-|few|TRBJ2-2|TRBV4-1
CASSQVAGIGELFF
TGCGCCAGCAGCCAAGTGGCGGGGATCGGGGAGCTGTTTTTT
>-|-|TRBJ1-2|TRBV2
CASSFSGAVGYGYTF
TGTGCCAGCAGCTTTTCAGGGGCGGTTGGCTATGGCTACACCTTC
>-|-|TRBJ1-2|TRBV28
CASSFKVRGNYGYTF
TGTGCCAGCAGTTTTAAGGTTAGAGGGAACTATGGCTACACCTTC
>-|-|TRBJ1-2|TRBV5-6
CASSRPGEQGIEGYTF
TGTGCCAGCAGCCGCCCTGGTGAACAGGGTATAGAGGGCTACACCTTC
>TRBD1|-|TRBJ1-2|TRBV9
CASSAAGTGVGGYTF
TGTGCCAGCAGCGCCGCCGGGACAGGGGTAGGTGGCTACACCTTC
>-|-|TRBJ2-3|TRBV10-3
CAISAGNTQYF
TGTGCCATCAGTGCCGGGAATACGCAGTATTTT
>-|-|TRBJ2-5|TRBV13
CASSLTGTVQETQYF
TGTGCCAGCAGCTTAACAGGGACGGTCCAAGAGACCCAGTACTTC
>TRBD1|-|TRBJ1-1|TRBV18
CASSPKATGDYTEAFF
TGTGCCAGCTCACCAAAGGCTACAGGGGATTACACTGAAGCTTTCTTT
>-|-|TRBJ2-3|TRBV27
CASSPPSSDTQYF
TGTGCCAGCAGTCCACCCAGTTCGGATACGCAGTATTTT
>-|few|TRBJ1-5|TRBV7-2
CASSSTAFSNQPQHF
TGTGCCAGCAGCTCAACAGCATTTAGCAATCAGCCCCAGCATTTT
>TRBD2|-|TRBJ2-7|TRBV28
CASSPQAGGLYEQYF
TGTGCCAGCAGTCCCCAAGCGGGGGGCCTTTACGAGCAGTACTTC
>-|-|TRBJ1-1|TRBV28
CATSSGDGTEAFF
TGTGCCACCTCATCGGGGGACGGCACTGAAGCTTTCTTT
>TRBD2|few|TRBJ2-7|TRBV28
CATRFGGSSYEQYF
TGTGCCACCCGATTCGGGGGGAGCTCCTACGAGCAGTACTTC